This TCR beta chain was recovered during a study of blood T cell repertoires in COVID-19 (TCRdb year 2020). Context from the whole study: Samples covering the acute and convalescent phases of COVID-19 were provided by collaborators in the United States, Italy and Spain. The material from the prospective study consisted of cDNA or gDNA derived from T cells, B-cell-depleted T cells, or PBMCs. The dataset comprised deeply sampled blood TCRbeta repertoires from subjects exposed to, actively infected with, or recovered from COVID-19. The repertoires were made available in a free public database intended to serve as a resource for research on the immune response to SARS-CoV-2. Samples were obtained from the ongoing ImmuneRACE study (first 160 participants) and from roughly 1,300 subjects provided by 6 global collaborators. The sample metadata nearly always contained a de-identified subject ID, COVID-19 status, age in years and sex. Where HLA class I and class II types were available, the types were taken from metadata supplied by the sample provider, not from assay-based typing. Beyond this particular receptor, the publication reports: How much clinical and demographic metadata was included differed by source and by participant, and the metadata was provided uncurated.

Counted from cysteine to phenylalanine, this CDR3 has 14 amino acids. Of all the DNA, just the CDR3 is kept, 42 bases in frame from base 1. As encoded in the germline V gene, CDR1 is ENHRY while CDR2 is SYGVKD. Trimming at the junction amounts to 4 bases on V and 9 bases on J, and the germline ends lie 18 bases apart. Of note for this clone: What this receptor recognizes is not known. No base quality values were provided; no much bigger clone lies one nucleotide off.

The collaborating institutions used their own protocols to collect whole blood in K2EDTA tubes. For TCRbeta analysis, collaborators shipped samples in one of three forms: frozen whole blood, isolated PBMCs, or DNA extracted from either of those sample types. TCRbeta CDR3 regions were amplified from genomic DNA using the immunoSEQ Assay, a bias-controlled multiplex PCR. The original pipeline was this. Within the assay, amplification of reference gene primers was used to estimate how many nucleated cells each sample contained. To quantify the absolute abundance of each unique TCRbeta CDR3 rearrangement, sequence reads were collapsed and filtered. Productive Simpson clonality was computed per sample as the square root of Simpson's diversity index over productive rearrangements. Drawn from immuneACCESS, this table holds only the in-frame rearrangements with V and J called that TCRdb kept. Clones are partly lost; checked studies trace under half to an unresolved V gene and leave the rest unexplained. The DNA was the basis for D and trimming; V, J and clone size are from that table. The sample profile shows 300,000 or so clones; around 80% of them were found once. The top ten constitute roughly 1.1% of the sample.

The rearranged segments are TRBV10-3 and TRBJ2-5; the D region possibly corresponds to TRBD1 (6 bases align). The TCR was taken from a woman aged 50 to 65 with acute or convalescent COVID-19. Sequenced input: peripheral blood. The sequenced DNA: TGTGCCATCAGTGGGGGGCCTCGAGTGGGAGCCCAGTACTTC. Protein translation: CAISGGPRVGAQYF.